Listed below are T cell receptor beta chains from one sample, sequenced in a study of blood T cell repertoires in COVID-19. Assay used: immunoSEQ multiplex PCR; TCRdb lists only in-frame clones, some missing. The sample includes roughly 190,000 clones, 86% of them seen just once. The sample taken for sequencing was PBMCs or T cells enriched from blood (not recorded which). These receptors were collected from a woman aged 40 to 50 in a cohort exposed to, infected with or recovered from COVID-19 (not recorded which). Both conserved end residues are part of each CDR3. The D gene is left open where the match is weak. Clone size is shown for a subset of rows, as once, few, many or a class of expanded clone.

size	V	D	J	CDR3	DNA
.	TRBV9	.	TRBJ2-1	CASSPSPYDEQFF	TGTGCCAGCAGTCCTAGCCCTTACGATGAGCAGTTCTTC
once	TRBV10-3	TRBD2	TRBJ2-7	CAISESLAGPYEQYF	TGTGCCATCAGTGAGTCACTAGCGGGACCCTACGAGCAGTACTTC
.	TRBV6-5	TRBD1	TRBJ1-2	CASSSATGPLGYTF	TGTGCCAGCAGTTCTGCGACAGGGCCTCTAGGCTACACCTTC
.	TRBV19	.	TRBJ1-4	CASSDSMATNEKLFF	TGTGCCAGTAGTGATTCTATGGCAACTAATGAAAAACTGTTTTTT
.	TRBV11-2	.	TRBJ2-7	CASSLGQLNEQYF	TGTGCCAGCAGTTTAGGACAGCTTAACGAGCAGTACTTC
.	TRBV27	.	TRBJ2-7	CASSLTGTTYEQYF	TGTGCCAGCAGTTTGACAGGTACCACCTACGAGCAGTACTTC
.	TRBV18	.	TRBJ1-1	CASSLYREMNTEAFF	TGTGCCAGCTCACTCTACAGGGAGATGAACACTGAAGCTTTCTTT
.	TRBV12-3/TRBV12-4	.	TRBJ1-2	CASSTGQSYGYTF	TGTGCCAGCAGTACCGGACAGTCCTATGGCTACACCTTC
.	TRBV28	.	TRBJ1-2	CASSLGRAGFYGYTF	TGTGCCAGCAGTTTGGGTCGCGCGGGCTTCTATGGCTACACCTTC
.	TRBV2	.	TRBJ1-2	CASSGGGGWDYGYTF	TGTGCCAGCAGTGGGGGGGGAGGTTGGGACTATGGCTACACCTTC